What follows are 8 T cell receptor beta chains derived from one specimen sequenced in a study of cytomegalovirus exposure and HLA in healthy donors. It was with 60 Vbeta and 13 Jbeta primers that the PCR ran. TCRdb's table, derived via immunoSEQ multiplex PCR, lists solely in-frame clones and lacks some. The sample yields more than 85,000 clones, about 81% seen once. What was sequenced was PBMCs. Receptors were obtained from a man aged 30 to 39 in good health and CMV-seronegative.

In its sample, this clone was seen once. The V call is TRBV2, the J call TRBJ1-6; the D gene is possibly TRBD1 (5 bases). In germline, CDR1 is SNHLY, CDR2 FYNNEI. Trimming removed 2 bases from V and 7 bases from J, with 12 bases in between. The CDR3 length is 15 residues. DNA for the CDR3: TGTGCCAGCAGTGAAAATCCAGGGAACAATTCACCCCTCCACTTT. The encoded protein is CASSENPGNNSPLHF.

This clone was seen just once. The rearrangement links TRBV5-1 to TRBJ1-1, with D possibly being TRBD1 (5 bases). The CDR3 loop spans 11 amino acids. Looked up from germline, CDR1 is SGHRS and CDR2 is YFSETQ. Deletions cut 7 bases from V and 3 bases from J, with 7 bases between. The CDR3 region has the DNA TGCGCCAGCGGAGGGGACACTGAAGCTTTCTTT. Translating gives CASGGDTEAFF.

CDR3 sequence (DNA): TGTGCCAGTAGGATGTTGAGCGGGAATCAGCCCCAGCATTTT. This translates into CASRMLSGNQPQHF. The V and J genes are TRBV19 and TRBJ1-5; no firm D call. V dropped 6 bases and J dropped 4 bases, with 13 bases sitting between them. The germline gives CDR1 LNHDA, CDR2 SQIVND (reference sequence). The CDR3 spans 14 residues.

V and J are TRBV6-1 and TRBJ1-4; a weak D match, TRBD1 (6 bases). The V end was cut by 2 bases, the J end by 2 bases, with 9 bases between. The germline gives CDR1 MNHNS, CDR2 SASEGT. The CDR3 runs to 15 residues. The CDR3 DNA sequence: TGTGCCAGCAGTGAAACAGGGTGGACTAATGAAAAACTGTTTTTT. Encoded protein: CASSETGWTNEKLFF.

This rearrangement joins TRBV5-1 to TRBJ2-5; D possibly corresponds to TRBD1 (6 bases). V was clipped by 0 bases and J by 4 bases, with 10 bases between them. Germline CDR1 and CDR2: SGHRS and YFSETQ. There are 14 residues in the CDR3. The CDR3 sequence: CASSLADRTETQYF. The CDR3, as DNA: TGCGCCAGCAGCTTGGCCGACAGGACAGAGACCCAGTACTTC.

The chain is built from TRBV28 and TRBJ2-1, with 9 positions matching TRBD1. The CDR3 loop spans 15 amino acids. J gave up 4 bases and V 0 bases, and 1 base lay outside the gene matches. The germline V gene has CDR1 MDHEN and CDR2 SYDVKM. CDR3 amino acids: CASSLWGTGYNEQFF. CDR3 in DNA: TGTGCCAGCAGTTTATGGGGGACAGGGTACAATGAGCAGTTCTTC. The whole variable domain, filled in from reference TRBV28 and TRBJ2-1, reads DVKVTQSSRYLVKRTGEKVFLECVQDMDHENMFWYRQDPGLGLRLIYFSYDVKMKEKGDIPEGYSVSREKKERFSLILESASTNQTSMYLCASSLWGTGYNEQFFGPGTRLTVL.

V gene TRBV25-1 combines with J gene TRBJ2-1; no reliable D call. The CDR3 runs 12 residues. Germline lookup yields CDR1 MGHDK and CDR2 SYGVNS. V dropped 5 bases and J dropped 5 bases, with 7 bases sitting between them. CDR3 nucleotides: TGTGCCAGCAGTCCTGGAGACAATGAGCAGTTCTTC. Translation gives CASSPGDNEQFF.

V and J are TRBV7-2 and TRBJ2-5; D may be TRBD2 (5 bases). CDR1 and CDR2 from the germline V gene are SGHTA and FQGNSA. This CDR3 region has 14 residues. Trimming took off 0 bases at V and 5 bases at J, with 10 bases between the two ends. CDR3 in amino acids: CASSLAASRETQYF. The DNA for the CDR3 is TGTGCCAGCAGCTTAGCGGCTAGCAGGGAGACCCAGTACTTC.